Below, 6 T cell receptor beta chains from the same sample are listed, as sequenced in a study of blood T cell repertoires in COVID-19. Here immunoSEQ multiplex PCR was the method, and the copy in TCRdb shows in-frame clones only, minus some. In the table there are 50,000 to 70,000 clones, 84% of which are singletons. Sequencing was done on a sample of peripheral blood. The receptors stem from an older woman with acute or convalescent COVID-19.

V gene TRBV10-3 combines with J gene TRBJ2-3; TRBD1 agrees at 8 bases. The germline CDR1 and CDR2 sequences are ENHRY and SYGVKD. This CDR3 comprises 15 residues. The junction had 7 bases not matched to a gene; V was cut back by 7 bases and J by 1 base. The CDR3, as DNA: TGTGCCATCAAGGGGGCGGGACAGGGCACAGATACGCAGTATTTT. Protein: CAIKGAGQGTDTQYF.

The CDR3 reads CAWSGVLGGGQPQHF. As DNA, the CDR3 is TGTGCCTGGAGTGGGGTTTTAGGGGGCGGTCAGCCCCAGCATTTT. The gene calls are TRBV30 and TRBJ1-5; 7 bases are shared with TRBD1. The CDR3 has 15 amino acids. The V segment lost 1 base and the J segment 6 bases; nucleotides outside the gene matches: 9. The germline V gene has CDR1 GTSNPN and CDR2 SVGIG (reference sequence).

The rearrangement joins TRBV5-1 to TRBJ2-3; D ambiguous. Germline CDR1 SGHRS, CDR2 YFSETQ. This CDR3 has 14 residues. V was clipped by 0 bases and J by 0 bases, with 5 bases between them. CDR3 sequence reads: CASSLAGSTDTQYF. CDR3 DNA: TGCGCCAGCAGCTTGGCCGGTAGCACAGATACGCAGTATTTT.

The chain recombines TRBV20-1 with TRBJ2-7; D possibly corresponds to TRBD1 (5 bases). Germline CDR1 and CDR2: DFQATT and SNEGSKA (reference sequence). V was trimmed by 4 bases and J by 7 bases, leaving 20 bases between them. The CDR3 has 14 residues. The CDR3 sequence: CSATEQARGLEQYF. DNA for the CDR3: TGCAGTGCTACTGAACAGGCCCGTGGGTTGGAGCAGTACTTC.

The DNA for the CDR3 is TGCAGTGCTCGTGACACCGGGACAGTGAACACCGGGGAGCTGTTTTTT. Amino acids: CSARDTGTVNTGELFF. The chain combines TRBV20-1 with TRBJ2-2; 7 positions match TRBD1. Germline V lookup: CDR1 DFQATT, CDR2 SNEGSKA (reference sequence). Trimming at V came to 5 bases and at J to 1 base, leaving 10 bases not matched to a gene. The CDR3 is made up of 16 amino acids.

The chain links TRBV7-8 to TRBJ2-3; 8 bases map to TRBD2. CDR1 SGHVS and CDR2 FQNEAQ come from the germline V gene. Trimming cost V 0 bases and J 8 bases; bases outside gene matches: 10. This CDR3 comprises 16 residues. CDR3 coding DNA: TGTGCCAGCAGCTTAGCTCCGGGACTAGACGTGGGTACGCAGTATTTT. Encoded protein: CASSLAPGLDVGTQYF.